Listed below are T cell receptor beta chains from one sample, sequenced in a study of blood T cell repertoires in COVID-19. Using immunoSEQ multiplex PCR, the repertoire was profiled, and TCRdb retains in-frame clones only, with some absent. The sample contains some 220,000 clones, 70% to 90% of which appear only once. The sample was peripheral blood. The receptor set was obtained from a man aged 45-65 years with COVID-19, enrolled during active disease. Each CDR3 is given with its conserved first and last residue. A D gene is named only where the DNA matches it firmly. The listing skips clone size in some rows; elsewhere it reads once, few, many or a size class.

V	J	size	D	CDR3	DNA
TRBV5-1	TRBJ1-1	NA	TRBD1	CASSLGQGGTEAFF	TGCGCCAGCAGCTTGGGACAGGGAGGCACTGAAGCTTTCTTT
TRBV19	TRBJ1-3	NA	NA	CASTSGGNTIYF	TGTGCCAGTACCTCAGGAGGAAACACCATATATTTT
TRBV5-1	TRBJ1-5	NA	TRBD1	CASSPDRGNQPQHF	TGCGCCAGCAGCCCGGACAGGGGCAATCAGCCCCAGCATTTT
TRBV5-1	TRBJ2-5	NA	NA	CASSSGGPQETQYF	TGCGCCAGCAGCTCGGGGGGCCCGCAAGAGACCCAGTACTTC
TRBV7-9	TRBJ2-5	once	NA	CASSLGGAGALQETQYF	TGTGCCAGCAGCTTAGGGGGTGCGGGGGCTCTACAAGAGACCCAGTACTTC
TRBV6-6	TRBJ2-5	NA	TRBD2	CASSYAGVTETQYF	TGTGCCAGCAGTTACGCGGGGGTCACCGAGACCCAGTACTTC
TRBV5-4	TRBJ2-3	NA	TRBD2	CASSWAGGRSDTQYF	TGTGCCAGCAGCTGGGCGGGGGGTCGGTCAGATACGCAGTATTTT
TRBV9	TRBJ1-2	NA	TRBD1	CASSDGQGATGGYTF	TGTGCCAGCAGCGACGGACAGGGGGCAACGGGTGGCTACACCTTC
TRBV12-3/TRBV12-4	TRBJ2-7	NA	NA	CASSFVREGEQYF	TGTGCCAGCAGTTTCGTTCGGGAAGGCGAGCAGTACTTC
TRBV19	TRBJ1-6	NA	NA	CASSTHTGNNSPLHF	TGTGCCAGTAGTACCCATACAGGGAATAATTCACCCCTCCACTTT
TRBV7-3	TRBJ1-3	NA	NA	CASSAQGSSGNTIYF	TGTGCCAGCAGCGCGCAGGGGAGCTCTGGAAACACCATATATTTT
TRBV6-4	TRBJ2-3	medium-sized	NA	CASSESGETDTQYF	TGTGCCAGCAGTGAGAGCGGTGAAACAGATACGCAGTATTTT
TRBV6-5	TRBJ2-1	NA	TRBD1	CASNPTGAAGNEQFF	TGTGCCAGCAACCCGACAGGGGCCGCAGGTAATGAGCAGTTCTTC
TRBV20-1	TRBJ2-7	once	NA	CSASNELSSYEQYF	TGCAGTGCTAGTAACGAACTGAGCTCCTACGAGCAGTACTTC
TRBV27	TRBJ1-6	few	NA	CASSFGGSPLHF	TGTGCCAGCAGTTTCGGGGGTTCACCCCTCCACTTT
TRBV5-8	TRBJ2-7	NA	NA	CATLRGGALTYEQYF	TGTGCCACCCTTAGGGGGGGGGCCTTGACCTACGAGCAGTACTTC
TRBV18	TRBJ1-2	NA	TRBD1	CASSPQTGRGYTF	TGTGCCAGCTCACCGCAGACAGGGCGAGGCTACACCTTC
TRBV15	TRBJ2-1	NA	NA	CATSRDGSYNEQFF	TGTGCCACCAGCAGAGATGGCAGCTACAATGAGCAGTTCTTC
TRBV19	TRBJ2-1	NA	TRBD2	CASSIRTKIAGGPNEQFF	TGTGCCAGTAGTATTCGGACAAAGATAGCGGGGGGGCCCAATGAGCAGTTCTTC
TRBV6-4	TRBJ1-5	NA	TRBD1	CASSHAGTGDINYSNQPQHF	TGTGCCAGCAGCCACGCCGGGACAGGGGATATCAATTATAGCAATCAGCCCCAGCATTTT
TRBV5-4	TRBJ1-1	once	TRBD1	CASSAYRGGNTEAFF	TGTGCCAGCAGCGCGTACAGGGGGGGGAACACTGAAGCTTTCTTT
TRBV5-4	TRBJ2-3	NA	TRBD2	CASSPGGLGDTQYF	TGTGCCAGCAGCCCGGGGGGGCTCGGAGATACGCAGTATTTT
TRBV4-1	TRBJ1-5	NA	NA	CASSQESGQPQHF	TGCGCCAGCAGCCAAGAATCGGGTCAGCCCCAGCATTTT
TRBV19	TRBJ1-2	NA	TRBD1	CASSAWTGGYGYTF	TGTGCCAGTAGTGCCTGGACAGGGGGCTATGGCTACACCTTC
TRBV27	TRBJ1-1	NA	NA	CASSPRGMNTEAFF	TGTGCCAGCAGTCCCAGGGGCATGAACACTGAAGCTTTCTTT
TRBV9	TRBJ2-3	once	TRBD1	CASSETGTVTDTQYF	TGTGCCAGCAGCGAGACAGGGACCGTCACAGATACGCAGTATTTT
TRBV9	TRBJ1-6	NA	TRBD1	CASSGQGLAPLHF	TGTGCCAGCAGCGGACAGGGGTTAGCACCCCTCCACTTT
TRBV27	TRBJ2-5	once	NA	CASSLAGKETQYF	TGTGCCAGCAGTTTAGCGGGGAAAGAGACCCAGTACTTC
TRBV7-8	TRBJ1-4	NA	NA	CASSLRQANEKLFF	TGTGCCAGCAGCTTAAGACAGGCTAATGAAAAACTGTTTTTT
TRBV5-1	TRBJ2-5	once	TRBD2	CASSGITSGETQYF	TGCGCCAGCAGCGGCATAACTAGCGGGGAGACCCAGTACTTC